This T cell receptor beta chain comes out of a study of T cell repertoires in cytomegalovirus infection. Overall study: CMV epitopes used comprised recently identified HLA-C-restricted ones and well-studied HLA-B-restricted ones. An indication of both CMV infection and matching HLA type came from public TCR beta signatures.

TCRdb re-called the reads with MiXCR, one entry per CDR3 protein. The sample contains 750,000 to 950,000 distinct CDR3 sequences, 25% to 30% of which appear only once. Findings of the study overall: Pooled public TCR beta family frequency picked out CMV carriers with the relevant HLA. HLA-C-restricted, CMV-specific TCR beta clonotypes were dominant ex vivo.

This clonotype was seen a handful of times. Its matching antigen is unknown. The V gene lost 9 bases and the J gene lost 6 bases, with 18 bases spanning the gap. The CDR3 extends over 15 amino acids. The V gene's germline CDR1 is LNHDA and CDR2 SQIVND (reference sequence). The genes are TRBV19 and TRBJ1-6; D perhaps matches TRBD1 (6 bases). The sequencing here drew on cultured CD8+ T cells from PBMCs, taken from culture after CMV antigen stimulation. This receptor was obtained from a human donor in good health (CMV status not recorded). Some clones in this sample may be carry-over from other donors' samples. CDR3 nucleotides: TGTGCCAGCATGAGAAGGGGGAGCGTTAATTCACCCCTCCACTTT. Its translation: CASMRRGSVNSPLHF.